These 28 T cell receptor beta chains were all obtained from the same sample, sequenced in a study of T cells in Graves' hyperthyroidism and ophthalmopathy. The TCR beta CDR3 regions underwent amplification using RNA transcripts as the source. With the HTBI primer set, the TCR CDR3 went through a first round of RT-PCR. TCRdb recomputed calls from the multiplex PCR reads with MiXCR, one row per CDR3 protein. The sample records more than 300,000 distinct CDR3 sequences, roughly 17% being singletons. Sequenced: blood. These receptor sequences come from a woman in her 30s with Graves' hyperthyroidism that later progressed to Graves' ophthalmopathy.

This clonotype was detected many times. The chain employs TRBV28 and TRBJ1-2, with D maybe TRBD1 (6 bases). V shed 5 bases and J shed 3 bases, with 16 bases lying between them. Looked up from germline, CDR1 is MDHEN and CDR2 is SYDVKM. This CDR3 has 15 residues. DNA of the CDR3: TGTGCCAGCAGTATCGCGGACAGCGGATACTATGGCTACACCTTC. It codes for CASSIADSGYYGYTF.

This clonotype has ten or more counts. V and J are TRBV28 and TRBJ1-3; a possible D gene is TRBD1 (6 bases). The germline V gene has CDR1 MDHEN and CDR2 SYDVKM. The CDR3 spans 15 residues. V shed 6 bases and J shed 7 bases, with 19 bases lying between them. CDR3 coding DNA: TGTGCCAGCAGCACTCCGGGACACTCGGCGAACACCATATATTTT. Residues: CASSTPGHSANTIYF.

This chain joins TRBV5-1 and TRBJ1-2, with 8 bases fitting TRBD1. The CDR3 runs to 15 residues. Unmatched junction bases numbered 9, after V lost 4 bases and J lost 4 bases. Germline V gene sequence: CDR1 SGHRS, CDR2 YFSETQ. This CDR3 reads CASSAGQAAGYGYTF. DNA of the CDR3: TGCGCCAGCAGCGCGGGACAGGCGGCTGGCTATGGCTACACCTTC.

The V call is TRBV5-8, the J call TRBJ1-3; a possible D gene is TRBD1 (5 bases). The CDR3 is 15 residues long. With 1 base removed from V and 2 bases from J, the gap between germline ends came to 10 bases. Germline V gene sequence: CDR1 SGHTS, CDR2 YDEGEE. Here the CDR3 DNA reads TGTGCCAGCAGCTTGCAGGTGGGGGCTGGAAACACCATATATTTT. Translated: CASSLQVGAGNTIYF.

This clonotype has more than one count but fewer than ten. The chain carries TRBV6-7 and TRBJ2-2; 12 nucleotides agree with TRBD2. TRBV6-7 has ORF status, its function being uncertain. There are 21 residues in the CDR3. The J segment lost 6 bases and the V segment lost 0 bases, leaving 17 bases of the junction unmatched. In DNA, the CDR3 is TGTGCCAGCAGTTACTCTTCCGGGCTAGCGGGGGGGCCGTGCCCCCCCGGGGAGCTGTTTTTT. Translated, it gives CASSYSSGLAGGPCPPGELFF.

The chain joins TRBV10-2 to TRBJ2-3; the match to TRBD2 covers 16 bases. The CDR3 loop spans 16 amino acids. Germline assignment: CDR1 WSHSY and CDR2 SAAADI. The V gene end was trimmed by 6 bases and the J gene end by 4 bases; junction bases not matched to a gene: 4. As DNA, the CDR3 is TGCGCCAGCAGAGCCGGGACTAGCGGGGGGGCAGATACGCAGTATTTT. Translating gives CASRAGTSGGADTQYF.

This sequence joins TRBV7-8 and TRBJ1-3; D ambiguous. The CDR3 sequence is 14 residues long. Germline V gene data show CDR1 as SGHVS and CDR2 as FQNEAQ. Trimming shortened V by 1 base and J by 6 bases, and 10 bases separated the two germline ends. The CDR3 region has the DNA TGTGCCAGCAGCTTAGGACGCGAGCAAAACACCATATATTTT. Translated: CASSLGREQNTIYF.

The chain has TRBV28 and TRBJ2-3; TRBD2 matches at 9 bases. This CDR3 contains 15 residues. V trimming: 4 bases; J trimming: 1 base; junction bases outside the gene matches: 3. Germline V lookup: CDR1 MDHEN, CDR2 SYDVKM. In nucleotides, the CDR3 is TGTGCCAGCAGTTCCCGACTAGCGGGCACAGATACGCAGTATTTT. Translating it yields CASSSRLAGTDTQYF. Full variable domain (missing parts from reference TRBV28 and TRBJ2-3): DVKVTQSSRYLVKRTGEKVFLECVQDMDHENMFWYRQDPGLGLRLIYFSYDVKMKEKGDIPEGYSVSREKKERFSLILESASTNQTSMYLCASSSRLAGTDTQYFGPGTRLTVL.

The rearrangement joins TRBV20-1 to TRBJ2-3; D is ambiguous. CDR3 length: 14 residues. Germline V lookup: CDR1 DFQATT, CDR2 SNEGSKA (reference sequence). V lost 2 bases to trimming and J lost 1 base, with 10 bases between them. The CDR3 region is CSARQRVRTDTQYF. Here the CDR3 DNA reads TGCAGTGCTAGACAACGGGTCCGCACAGATACGCAGTATTTT.

The sample holds many counts of this clonotype. The CDR3 loop reads CASIWKSTEAFF. CDR3 DNA: TGTGCCAGCATTTGGAAGAGCACTGAAGCTTTCTTT. V is TRBV2 and J is TRBJ1-1, with D uncertain. CDR1 is SNHLY, CDR2 FYNNEI, per germline. The CDR3 consists of 12 residues. With 7 bases removed from V and 4 bases from J, the gap between germline ends came to 10 bases. Using reference TRBV2 and TRBJ1-1 for the parts outside the CDR3, the full variable domain is EPEVTQTPSHQVTQMGQEVILRCVPISNHLYFYWYRQILGQKVEFLVSFYNNEISEKSEIFDDQFSVERPDGSNFTLKIRSTKLEDSAMYFCASIWKSTEAFFGQGTRLTVV.

The chain combines TRBV28 with TRBJ1-2, with D maybe TRBD1 (6 bases). The CDR3 spans 15 residues. V was shortened by 3 bases and J by 4 bases, with 15 bases between the two germline ends. Per germline, CDR1 MDHEN and CDR2 SYDVKM. CDR3 region: CASSFGGETVYGYTF. CDR3 DNA: TGTGCCAGCAGTTTCGGGGGCGAGACAGTCTATGGCTACACCTTC.

This clonotype was detected many times. CDR3 region: CASSGLAVHEQFF. In DNA, the CDR3 is TGCGCCAGCAGTGGGTTAGCGGTTCATGAGCAGTTCTTC. The gene calls are TRBV10-2 and TRBJ2-1; weak D call: TRBD2 (6 bases). Germline values: CDR1 WSHSY, CDR2 SAAADI. V was cut by 4 bases and J by 8 bases, with 12 bases left in between. The CDR3 is made up of 13 amino acids.

This clonotype was seen many times. In DNA, the CDR3 is TGTGCCAGCAGTTCCCGGACGGAGAAGCTTGCCTACGAGCAGTACTTC. Its translation is CASSSRTEKLAYEQYF. V gene TRBV28 combines with J gene TRBJ2-7; D remains unclear. Germline V lookup: CDR1 MDHEN, CDR2 SYDVKM. Trimming removed 4 bases at V and 2 bases at J, with 18 bases between. This CDR3 is 16 amino acids long. Full variable domain (rest looked up from reference TRBV28 and TRBJ2-7): DVKVTQSSRYLVKRTGEKVFLECVQDMDHENMFWYRQDPGLGLRLIYFSYDVKMKEKGDIPEGYSVSREKKERFSLILESASTNQTSMYLCASSSRTEKLAYEQYFGPGTRLTVT.

This clonotype has at least ten counts. This chain connects TRBV28 to TRBJ1-4, with 8 bases aligning to TRBD1. The V gene's germline CDR1 is MDHEN and CDR2 SYDVKM. This CDR3 region has 15 residues. V gave up 2 bases and J gave up 8 bases; unmatched junction bases: 7. The CDR3 loop reads CASSLGGQGLEKLFF. CDR3 in DNA: TGTGCCAGCAGTTTAGGAGGACAGGGCTTAGAAAAACTGTTTTTT.

The chain couples TRBV6-2 or TRBV6-3 to TRBJ2-5; 11 bases are a match to TRBD2. CDR3 length: 16 residues. The germline CDR1 and CDR2 sequences are MNHEY and SVGEGT. After removal of 6 bases from V and 2 bases from J, the junction contained 8 bases not matched to a gene. The CDR3 protein is CASRTLTSGGQETQYF. The CDR3 DNA follows: TGTGCCAGCAGGACCCTAACTAGCGGGGGACAAGAGACCCAGTACTTC.

This clonotype has just a few counts. J is TRBJ2-2 and V is TRBV14; a possible D gene is TRBD2 (6 bases). Germline V CDR1 and CDR2: SGHDN, FVKESK. Trimming pared 1 base from V and 7 bases from J, leaving 13 bases between. The CDR3 spans 15 residues. CDR3 sequence (DNA): TGTGCCAGCAGCCAAGGAGGAGGGATCCGCGGGGAGCTGTTTTTT. This translates into CASSQGGGIRGELFF.

This chain connects TRBV10-3 to TRBJ1-4; TRBD1 might be the D (6 bases). CDR1 is ENHRY and CDR2 is SYGVKD in the germline V gene. The CDR3 has 16 residues. Trimming cost V 2 bases and J 0 bases, with 10 bases left between them. The CDR3 reads CAISEVRGSTNEKLFF. DNA for the CDR3: TGTGCCATCAGTGAGGTCAGGGGTTCAACTAATGAAAAACTGTTTTTT.

Many counts were recorded for this clonotype. V gene TRBV7-9 combines with J gene TRBJ2-3, with D perhaps TRBD1 or TRBD2 (5 bases each). CDR1 and CDR2 (germline): SEHNR, FQNEAQ (reference sequence). The V gene lost 1 base and the J gene lost 1 base, with 15 bases spanning the gap. CDR3 length: 17 amino acids. CDR3 region: CASSLVMRGDGTDTQYF. CDR3 in DNA: TGTGCCAGCAGCTTAGTGATGAGAGGGGATGGCACAGATACGCAGTATTTT.

This clonotype was detected ten times or more. The genes are TRBV6-1 and TRBJ1-5; D gene ambiguous. The V and J ends lost 2 bases and 0 bases respectively, with 11 bases between them. Germline V gene data show CDR1 as MNHNS and CDR2 as SASEGT. This CDR3 has 16 residues. The CDR3 sequence is CASSELDTYSNQPQHF. CDR3 DNA: TGTGCCAGCAGTGAACTTGACACCTATAGCAATCAGCCCCAGCATTTT.

This clonotype was counted only a few times. The chain links TRBV27 to TRBJ1-4; a weak D match, TRBD1 (6 bases). CDR1 and CDR2 (germline): MNHEY, SMNVEV (reference sequence). V was clipped by 6 bases and J by 11 bases, with 16 bases between them. The CDR3 is 13 residues long. The CDR3 DNA sequence: TGTGCCAGCAGCTTAATCAACAGGGAGAAACTGTTTTTT. The encoded protein is CASSLINREKLFF. Full variable domain (remainder filled in from reference TRBV27 and TRBJ1-4): EAQVTQNPRYLITVTGKKLTVTCSQNMNHEYMSWYRQDPGLGLRQIYYSMNVEVTDKGDVPEGYKVSRKEKRNFPLILESPSPNQTSLYFCASSLINREKLFFGSGTQLSVL.

This clonotype was observed many times. V usage is TRBV13 and J usage is TRBJ1-2; the D is unclear. This CDR3 has 15 amino acids. V lost 3 bases to trimming and J lost 4 bases, with 15 bases between them. Germline V CDR1 and CDR2: PRHDT, FYEKMQ (reference sequence). The CDR3 is CASSFNRLGFYGYTF. In DNA form, the CDR3 reads TGTGCCAGCAGCTTCAACAGATTAGGATTCTATGGCTACACCTTC.

This clonotype came up many times. The chain recombines TRBV29-1 with TRBJ2-7; perhaps TRBD2 as D (6 bases). The CDR3 totals 14 residues. V was clipped by 5 bases and J by 1 base, with 15 bases between them. The V gene's germline CDR1 is SQVTM and CDR2 ANQGSEA. CDR3 coding DNA: TGCAGCGTTACTCAGTTGACTAGTTCCTACGAGCAGTACTTC. Amino acids: CSVTQLTSSYEQYF.

The chain carries TRBV5-1 and TRBJ2-2, with 8 bases aligning to TRBD1. Per germline, CDR1 SGHRS and CDR2 YFSETQ. The J segment lost 5 bases and the V segment lost 7 bases, leaving 10 bases of the junction unmatched. The CDR3 is 15 amino acids. The CDR3 region is CASQIGTGVTGELFF. The CDR3 DNA is TGCGCCAGCCAAATCGGGACAGGTGTTACCGGGGAGCTGTTTTTT.

V gene TRBV7-8 combines with J gene TRBJ2-1; 11 nucleotides match TRBD2. This CDR3 is built from 17 residues. Germline CDR1 and CDR2: SGHVS and FQNEAQ. J gave up 5 bases and V 2 bases, and 8 bases lay outside the gene matches. The DNA of the CDR3 is TGTGCCAGCAGCTTACTTCTAGCGGGAGGTTCGCACAATGAGCAGTTCTTC. Protein: CASSLLLAGGSHNEQFF.

This clonotype was seen many times. This chain joins TRBV15 and TRBJ2-1; TRBD2 aligns across 9 bases. V dropped 2 bases and J dropped 3; count of bases not matched to a gene: 5. This CDR3 is built from 16 residues. The germline V gene encodes CDR1 LNHNV and CDR2 YYDKDF (reference sequence). The CDR3 reads CATSRRASGNYNEQFF. CDR3 bases: TGTGCCACCAGCAGACGGGCTAGCGGGAACTACAATGAGCAGTTCTTC. The complete variable domain, with remaining parts taken from reference TRBV15 and TRBJ2-1, reads DAMVIQNPRYQVTQFGKPVTLSCSQTLNHNVMYWYQQKSSQAPKLLFHYYDKDFNNEADTPDNFQSRRPNTSFCFLDIRSPGLGDTAMYLCATSRRASGNYNEQFFGPGTRLTVL.

This clonotype was counted many times. The rearrangement links TRBV24-1 to TRBJ1-4; no clear D gene. Looked up from germline, CDR1 is KGHDR and CDR2 is SFDVKD. The CDR3 has 18 residues. V was pared by 3 bases and J by 6 bases, with 22 bases between. CDR3 in DNA: TGTGCCACCAGTGATGGGAACCCAGTCGGGGATGATTATGAAAAACTGTTTTTT. It codes for CATSDGNPVGDDYEKLFF.

This clonotype was recorded many times. J is TRBJ1-5 and V is TRBV2; D gene uncertain. V was cut by 3 bases and J by 0 bases, with 12 bases left in between. The CDR3 has 16 amino acids. CDR1 SNHLY and CDR2 FYNNEI come from the germline V gene. CDR3 sequence: CASSEKETHSNQPQHF. CDR3 DNA: TGTGCCAGCAGTGAGAAGGAGACACATAGCAATCAGCCCCAGCATTTT.

This clonotype was seen a few times. This chain links TRBV5-1 with TRBJ2-2; 7 positions match TRBD1. The CDR3 spans 16 residues. V lost 2 bases and J lost 5; bases outside the gene matches: 9. Germline V lookup: CDR1 SGHRS, CDR2 YFSETQ. The CDR3: CASSLEPGQITGELFF. The CDR3 DNA follows: TGCGCCAGCAGCTTAGAACCGGGACAGATTACCGGGGAGCTGTTTTTT.